This T cell receptor (beta chain) was sequenced in a study of cytomegalovirus exposure and HLA in healthy donors. Study as a whole: Across 300 to 400 genotyped donors, around 82% landed in the Caucasian-associated ancestry cluster. Findings and limits, study-wide: Associated with cytomegalovirus, according to the listing, were around 170 TCR beta chains. With DRB1 most and HLA-C fewest, TCR association rates differed between HLA loci in a later analysis. Later analysis associated a missense DCLRE1C variant with TCR beta V- and J-gene trimming.

This CDR3 is 12 amino acids long. V gave up 5 bases and J gave up 5 bases, with 6 bases separating them. Looked up from germline, CDR1 is MNHEY and CDR2 is SMNVEV (reference sequence). Turning to this clone: What it binds is not known. Other DNA sequences in the same sample also yield this CDR3.

The PCR ran on 60 Vbeta and 13 Jbeta primers. TCRdb keeps only in-frame clones here, not all; method: immunoSEQ multiplex PCR. The repertoire holds fewer than 250,000 clones, about 80% seen once, with 1.5% to 2% in the top ten. This chain links TRBV27 with TRBJ2-2, with D possibly TRBD2 on 5 matching bases. Sequenced: PBMCs. This sequence originates from a male donor in good health and CMV-seronegative. CDR3 in amino acids: CASSRGTGELFF. CDR3 nucleotides: TGTGCCAGCAGTCGGGGAACCGGGGAGCTGTTTTTT.